Below, 21 T cell receptor beta chains from the same sample are listed, as sequenced in a study of OX40 agonist ivuxolimab in advanced cancers. Produced via immunoSEQ multiplex PCR; TCRdb's table is partial and in-frame only. Of about 67,000 clones in the sample, roughly 84% were seen once. The material sequenced was CD4+ or CD8+ T cells sorted from blood, taken in a trial of the OX40 agonist ivuxolimab. Receptor source: an adult with an advanced solid tumor such as melanoma, head and neck, liver or kidney cancer.

By its share, this clone is medium-sized. CDR3 sequence (DNA): TGTGCCATCAGTGCGACCGGGACAGGGTTCGTTGAGCAGTACTTC. It yields the protein CAISATGTGFVEQYF. This sequence joins TRBV10-3 and TRBJ2-7; 9 bases line up with TRBD1. The CDR3 totals 15 residues. Trimming took 4 bases from V and 7 from J; bases not matched to a gene: 11. Germline V CDR1 and CDR2: ENHRY, SYGVKD.

The rearrangement uses TRBV4-1 and TRBJ2-7; 10 nucleotides agree with TRBD2. The J segment lost 4 bases and the V segment lost 0 bases, leaving 12 bases of the junction unmatched. The CDR3 length is 18 residues. Germline CDR1 and CDR2: MGHRA and YSYEKL. CDR3 amino acids: CASSQDITSGVVGYEQYF. The CDR3 DNA follows: TGCGCCAGCAGCCAAGATATTACTAGCGGGGTGGTAGGTTACGAGCAGTACTTC.

The gene calls are TRBV7-9 and TRBJ1-2; TRBD1 matches 7 bases. The CDR3 length is 14 residues. Germline CDR1 is SEHNR and CDR2 is FQNEAQ (reference sequence). V shed 5 bases, J shed 4 bases, and the junction held 7 bases outside the gene matches. CDR3 DNA: TGTGCCAGCAGCCGGGACAGCCCATCCTATGGCTACACCTTC. Protein sequence: CASSRDSPSYGYTF.

V is TRBV7-2 and J is TRBJ1-6, with 9 bases that match TRBD1. The germline CDR1 and CDR2 sequences are SGHTA and FQGNSA. After removal of 1 base from V and 10 bases from J, the junction contained 8 bases not matched to a gene. The CDR3 covers 16 residues. CDR3 bases: TGTGCCAGCAGCTTAGTCCCGGGACAGGGATCCTCACCCCTCCACTTT. Its translation is CASSLVPGQGSSPLHF.

The gene calls are TRBV7-9 and TRBJ1-2; D is unresolved. The V and J ends lost 2 bases and 2 bases respectively, with 12 bases between them. The CDR3 has 15 amino acids. Per germline, CDR1 SEHNR and CDR2 FQNEAQ (reference sequence). The chain's CDR3 is CASSLSNSLNYGYTF. CDR3 coding DNA: TGTGCCAGCAGCTTATCTAACAGCCTAAACTATGGCTACACCTTC.

J is TRBJ1-3 and V is TRBV5-6, with a tentative D call TRBD1 (5 bases). This CDR3 spans 15 amino acids. Per the germline V gene, CDR1 is SGHDT and CDR2 is YYEEEE. Trimming took off 3 bases at V and 0 bases at J, with 10 bases between the two ends. For the CDR3, the DNA is TGTGCCAGCAGCTACGACAGATACTCTGGAAACACCATATATTTT. It encodes CASSYDRYSGNTIYF.

The chain carries TRBV9 and TRBJ1-2; perhaps TRBD1 as D (5 bases). Germline CDR1 and CDR2: SGDLS and YYNGEE. With 2 bases removed from V and 7 bases from J, the gap between germline ends came to 27 bases. The CDR3 is 18 residues long. The CDR3 region is CASSVNAHRRDAETGYTF. For the CDR3, the DNA is TGTGCCAGCAGCGTTAATGCCCACCGCCGGGACGCGGAGACTGGCTACACCTTC.

V is TRBV18 and J is TRBJ1-3, with D possibly TRBD1 on 6 matching bases. Germline V gene data show CDR1 as KGHSH and CDR2 as LQKENI. There are 16 residues in the CDR3. V was trimmed by 4 bases and J by 0 bases, leaving 13 bases between them. CDR3 sequence: CASSLQGLGSGNTIYF. CDR3 in DNA: TGTGCCAGCTCACTACAGGGATTGGGCTCTGGAAACACCATATATTTT.

The rearrangement uses TRBV4-3 and TRBJ2-3; unclear D gene. Looked up from germline, CDR1 is LGHNA and CDR2 is YSLEER. This CDR3 has 13 residues. V lost 3 bases and J lost 5, with 9 bases in between. The DNA for the CDR3 is TGCGCCAGCAGCCATGATACGGGAGATACGCAGTATTTT. Residues: CASSHDTGDTQYF.

This sequence joins TRBV18 and TRBJ2-7; D possibly corresponds to TRBD1 (6 bases). Germline-derived CDR1 and CDR2 are KGHSH and LQKENI. Trimming stripped 5 bases from V and 6 bases from J, with 11 bases between. The CDR3 sequence is 12 residues long. CDR3 bases: TGTGCCAGCTCATCCGGGACACCCGAGCAGTACTTC. The encoded protein is CASSSGTPEQYF.

J is TRBJ1-2 and V is TRBV21-1; the listed D gene, TRBD1, was not tested against the DNA. TRBV21-1 is noted as a pseudogene. The CDR3 totals 15 residues. CDR3 amino acids: CATGCRLRANYGYTF. In DNA, the CDR3 is TGTGCCACAGGGTGTCGACTGCGAGCTAACTATGGCTACACCTTC.

The rearrangement links TRBV18 to TRBJ2-7; D is perhaps TRBD1 or TRBD2 (6 bases each). Germline V gene lookup returns CDR1 KGHSH and CDR2 LQKENI. Deletions cut 6 bases from V and 1 base from J, with 19 bases between. This CDR3 contains 16 residues. The CDR3 DNA is TGTGCCAGCTCGCAGTACAGGGACTCCTCATCCTACGAGCAGTACTTC. Protein product: CASSQYRDSSSYEQYF.

This clone was detected once. The chain recombines TRBV5-1 with TRBJ1-4; D gene ambiguous. Germline CDR1 and CDR2: SGHRS and YFSETQ. Between the trimmed V and J ends, which lost 0 bases and 2 bases, there was a span of 8 bases. The CDR3 loop spans 15 amino acids. The CDR3 sequence is CASSLVPGTNEKLFF. The CDR3 DNA is TGCGCCAGCAGCTTGGTTCCCGGGACTAATGAAAAACTGTTTTTT.

J is TRBJ1-5 and V is TRBV15; no clear D. CDR3 length: 14 residues. CDR1 is LNHNV and CDR2 is YYDKDF in the germline V gene (reference sequence). V lost 4 bases to trimming and J lost 0 bases, with 7 bases between them. The CDR3 here is CATSTGYSNQPQHF. Here the CDR3 DNA reads TGTGCCACCAGCACTGGCTATAGCAATCAGCCCCAGCATTTT.

V and J are TRBV9 and TRBJ1-3, with D unresolved. This CDR3 contains 13 residues. The germline gives CDR1 SGDLS, CDR2 YYNGEE. V lost 3 bases and J lost 0, with 4 bases in between. CDR3 sequence (DNA): TGTGCCAGCAGCGATGGCTCTGGAAACACCATATATTTT. This sequence encodes CASSDGSGNTIYF.

This clone was observed a single time. J is TRBJ1-4 and V is TRBV5-6, with 10 positions matching TRBD1. The length of the CDR3 is 15 residues. V shed 4 bases and J 6 bases; nucleotides not matched to a gene: 6. Germline CDR1 is SGHDT and CDR2 is YYEEEE. The CDR3 region is CASSNTGTGDEKLFF. DNA for the CDR3: TGTGCCAGCAGCAATACCGGGACAGGGGATGAAAAACTGTTTTTT. The full variable domain, with the rest looked up from reference TRBV5-6 and TRBJ1-4, is DAGVTQSPTHLIKTRGQQVTLRCSPKSGHDTVSWYQQALGQGPQFIFQYYEEEERQRGNFPDRFSGHQFPNYSSELNVNALLLGDSALYLCASSNTGTGDEKLFFGSGTQLSVL.

This chain connects TRBV6-5 to TRBJ2-3; D is perhaps TRBD1 (7 bases). In germline, CDR1 is MNHEY, CDR2 SVGAGI. Trimming stripped 2 bases from V and 1 base from J, with 10 bases between. The CDR3 has 15 residues. CDR3 residues: CASSYAGQRTDTQYF. For the CDR3, the DNA is TGTGCCAGCAGTTACGCGGGACAGCGCACAGATACGCAGTATTTT.

The chain carries TRBV21-1 and TRBJ1-2; TRBD1 is the table's D call, not checked against the DNA. TRBV21-1 is marked as a pseudogene. The CDR3 totals 18 residues. The CDR3 region has the DNA TGTGCCAGCAGCAAGGCAGGGGGGATGATACCTCCTAACTATGGCTACACCTTC. Amino acids: CASSKAGGMIPPNYGYTF.

As for this clone: An end of the junction differs from the germline gene, which may be a read error. V and J are TRBV11-1 and TRBJ1-1, with D perhaps matching TRBD1 (6 bases). This CDR3 has 12 amino acids. Germline assignment: CDR1 SGHAT and CDR2 FQDESV (reference sequence). Here the CDR3 reads CASSFSGHNPGF. For the CDR3, the DNA is TGTGCCAGCAGCTTTTCGGGACATAACCCGGGGTTT.

This clone turned up a few times. The CDR3 DNA is TGCAGCGTTGTGAGAGCGGCTAGCACAGATACGCAGTATTTT. Amino acids: CSVVRAASTDTQYF. This chain joins TRBV29-1 and TRBJ2-3, with D tentatively TRBD2 (5 bases). From germline, CDR1 is SQVTM and CDR2 ANQGSEA. The CDR3 is made up of 14 amino acids. Trimming left V 4 bases short and J 0 bases short, with 11 bases between.

The V and J genes are TRBV7-8 and TRBJ1-1; the D gene is possibly TRBD1 (5 bases). CDR1 and CDR2 from the germline V gene are SGHVS and FQNEAQ. The CDR3 totals 15 residues. Deletions cut 2 bases from V and 1 base from J, with 11 bases between. The CDR3 DNA is TGTGCCAGCAGCTTATCTCAGGGCCCGAACACTGAAGCTTTCTTT. As protein: CASSLSQGPNTEAFF.